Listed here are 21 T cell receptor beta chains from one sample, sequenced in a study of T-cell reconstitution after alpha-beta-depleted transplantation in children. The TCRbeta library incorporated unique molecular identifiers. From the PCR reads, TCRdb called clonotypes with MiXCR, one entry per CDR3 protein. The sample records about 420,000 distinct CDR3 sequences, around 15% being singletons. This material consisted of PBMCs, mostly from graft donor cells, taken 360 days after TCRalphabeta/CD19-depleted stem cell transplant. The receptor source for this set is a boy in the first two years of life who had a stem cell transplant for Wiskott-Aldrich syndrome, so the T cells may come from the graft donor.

This CDR3 is CASSLLPGLLGEQYF. The CDR3 DNA reads as TGTGCCAGCAGTCTACTGCCGGGACTATTAGGCGAGCAGTACTTC. The genes are TRBV27 and TRBJ2-7; TRBD2 aligns across 7 bases. After removal of 5 bases from V and 6 bases from J, the junction contained 13 bases not matched to a gene. This CDR3 spans 15 amino acids. Germline lookup yields CDR1 MNHEY and CDR2 SMNVEV (reference sequence).

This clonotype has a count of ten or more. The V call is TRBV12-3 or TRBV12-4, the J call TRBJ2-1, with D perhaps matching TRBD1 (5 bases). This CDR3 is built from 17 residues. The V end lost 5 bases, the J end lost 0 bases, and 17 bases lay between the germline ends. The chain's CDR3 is CASSVLTALSSYNEQFF. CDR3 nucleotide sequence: TGTGCCAGCAGTGTATTGACAGCCCTGAGCTCCTACAATGAGCAGTTCTTC.

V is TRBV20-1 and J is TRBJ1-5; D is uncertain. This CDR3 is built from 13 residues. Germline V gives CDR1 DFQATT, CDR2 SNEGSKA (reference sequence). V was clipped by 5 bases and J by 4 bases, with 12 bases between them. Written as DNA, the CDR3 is TGCAGTGCTCTCGGACGTCCGAATCAGCCCCAGCATTTT. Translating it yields CSALGRPNQPQHF.

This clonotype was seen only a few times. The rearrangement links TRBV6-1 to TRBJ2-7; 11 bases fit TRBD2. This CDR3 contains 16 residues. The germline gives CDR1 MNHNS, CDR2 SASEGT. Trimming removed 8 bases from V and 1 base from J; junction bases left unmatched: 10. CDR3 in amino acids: CASFGPGLAASYEQYF. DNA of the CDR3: TGTGCCAGCTTCGGACCGGGACTAGCGGCATCCTACGAGCAGTACTTC.

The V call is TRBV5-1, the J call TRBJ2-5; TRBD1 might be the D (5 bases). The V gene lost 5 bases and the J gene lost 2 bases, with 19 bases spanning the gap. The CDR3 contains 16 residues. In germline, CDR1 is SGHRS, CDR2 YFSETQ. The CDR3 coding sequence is TGCGCCAGCAGTCCGGCAGGGCCCACAATTCAAGAGACCCAGTACTTC. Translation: CASSPAGPTIQETQYF.

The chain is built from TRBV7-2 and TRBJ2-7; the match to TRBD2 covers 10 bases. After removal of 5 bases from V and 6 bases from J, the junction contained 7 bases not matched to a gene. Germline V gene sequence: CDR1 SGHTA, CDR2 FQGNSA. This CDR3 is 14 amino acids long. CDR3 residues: CASSKTSGLGEQYF. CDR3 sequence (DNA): TGTGCCAGCAGCAAGACTAGCGGGCTTGGCGAGCAGTACTTC.

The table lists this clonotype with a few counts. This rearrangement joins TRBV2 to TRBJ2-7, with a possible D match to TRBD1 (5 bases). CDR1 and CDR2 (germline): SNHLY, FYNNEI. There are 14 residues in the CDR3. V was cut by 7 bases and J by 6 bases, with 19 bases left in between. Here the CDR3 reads CASIFDPTGVEQYF. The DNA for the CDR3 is TGTGCCAGCATTTTCGACCCAACAGGCGTCGAGCAGTACTTC.

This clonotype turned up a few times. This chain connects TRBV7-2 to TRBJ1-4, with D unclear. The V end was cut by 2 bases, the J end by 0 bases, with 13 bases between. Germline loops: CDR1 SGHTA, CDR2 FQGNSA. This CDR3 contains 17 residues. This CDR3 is CASSLTPSGATNEKLFF. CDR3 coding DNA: TGTGCCAGCAGCTTAACCCCGAGCGGGGCAACTAATGAAAAACTGTTTTTT.

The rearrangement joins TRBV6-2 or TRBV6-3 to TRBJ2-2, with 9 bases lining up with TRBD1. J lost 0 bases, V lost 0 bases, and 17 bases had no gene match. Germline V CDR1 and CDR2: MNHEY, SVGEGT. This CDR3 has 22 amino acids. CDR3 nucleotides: TGTGCCAGCAGTTACTCGTACTCGGAGGGGACAGGGTGGCCCTCGAACACCGGGGAGCTGTTTTTT. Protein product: CASSYSYSEGTGWPSNTGELFF.

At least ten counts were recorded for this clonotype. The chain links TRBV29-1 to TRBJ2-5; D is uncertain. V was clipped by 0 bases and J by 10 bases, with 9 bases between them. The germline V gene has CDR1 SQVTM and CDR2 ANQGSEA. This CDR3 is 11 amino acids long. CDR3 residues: CSVEDLRLQYF. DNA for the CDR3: TGCAGCGTTGAAGATCTGAGGCTCCAGTACTTC. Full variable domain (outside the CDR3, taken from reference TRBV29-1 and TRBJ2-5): SAVISQKPSRDICQRGTSLTIQCQVDSQVTMMFWYRQQPGQSLTLIATANQGSEATYESGFVIDKFPISRPNLTFSTLTVSNMSPEDSSIYLCSVEDLRLQYFGPGTRLLVL.

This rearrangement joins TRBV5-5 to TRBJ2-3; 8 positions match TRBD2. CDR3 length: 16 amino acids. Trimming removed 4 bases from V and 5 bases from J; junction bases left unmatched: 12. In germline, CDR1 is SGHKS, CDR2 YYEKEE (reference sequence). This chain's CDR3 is CASSNWGLGEGDTQYF. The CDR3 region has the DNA TGTGCCAGCAGCAACTGGGGACTAGGGGAGGGAGATACGCAGTATTTT.

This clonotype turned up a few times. CDR3 loop: CASSIKGTGTNTGELFF. The DNA of the CDR3 is TGTGCCAGCAGCATAAAAGGGACAGGGACGAACACCGGGGAGCTGTTTTTT. The rearrangement joins TRBV7-2 to TRBJ2-2, with 9 bases lining up with TRBD1. The germline V gene encodes CDR1 SGHTA and CDR2 FQGNSA. This CDR3 has 17 amino acids. Unmatched junction bases numbered 7, after V lost 5 bases and J lost 0 bases.

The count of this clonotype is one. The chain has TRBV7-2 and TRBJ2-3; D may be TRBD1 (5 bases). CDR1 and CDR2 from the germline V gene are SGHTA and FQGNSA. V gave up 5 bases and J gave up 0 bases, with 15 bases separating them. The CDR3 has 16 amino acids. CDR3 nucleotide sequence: TGTGCCAGCAGCCTCAGGGCCGGGCCTAGCACAGATACGCAGTATTTT. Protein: CASSLRAGPSTDTQYF.

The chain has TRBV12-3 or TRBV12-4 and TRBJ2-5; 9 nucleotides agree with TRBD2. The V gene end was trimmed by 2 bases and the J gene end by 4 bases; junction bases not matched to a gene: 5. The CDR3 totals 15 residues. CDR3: CASSLIAGASETQYF. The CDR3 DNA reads TGTGCCAGCAGTTTAATAGCGGGAGCCTCAGAGACCCAGTACTTC.

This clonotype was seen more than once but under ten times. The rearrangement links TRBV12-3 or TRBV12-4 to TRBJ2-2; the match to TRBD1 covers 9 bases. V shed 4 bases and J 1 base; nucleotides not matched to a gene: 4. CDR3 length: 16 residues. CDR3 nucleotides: TGTGCCAGCAGTTCTAGGACAGGGGTGAACACCGGGGAGCTGTTTTTT. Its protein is CASSSRTGVNTGELFF.

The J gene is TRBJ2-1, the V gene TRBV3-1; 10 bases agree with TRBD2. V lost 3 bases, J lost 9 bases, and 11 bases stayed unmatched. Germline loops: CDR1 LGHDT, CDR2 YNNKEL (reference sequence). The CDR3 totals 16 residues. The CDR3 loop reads CASSHLRLAGVSEQFF. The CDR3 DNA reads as TGTGCCAGCAGCCACCTACGCCTAGCGGGAGTTAGTGAGCAGTTCTTC.

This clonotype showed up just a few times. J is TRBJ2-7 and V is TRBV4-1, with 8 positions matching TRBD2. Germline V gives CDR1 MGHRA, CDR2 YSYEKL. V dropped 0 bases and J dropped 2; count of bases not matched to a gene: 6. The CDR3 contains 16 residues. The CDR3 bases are TGCGCCAGCAGCCAAGACCTAGCGGGCTCGCCCTACGAGCAGTACTTC. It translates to CASSQDLAGSPYEQYF.

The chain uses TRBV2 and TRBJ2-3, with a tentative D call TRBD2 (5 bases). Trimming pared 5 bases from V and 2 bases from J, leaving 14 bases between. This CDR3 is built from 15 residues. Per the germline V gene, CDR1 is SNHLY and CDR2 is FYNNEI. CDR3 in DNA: TGTGCCAGCAGTTACCCGGAGCGGTCCACAGATACGCAGTATTTT. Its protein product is CASSYPERSTDTQYF.

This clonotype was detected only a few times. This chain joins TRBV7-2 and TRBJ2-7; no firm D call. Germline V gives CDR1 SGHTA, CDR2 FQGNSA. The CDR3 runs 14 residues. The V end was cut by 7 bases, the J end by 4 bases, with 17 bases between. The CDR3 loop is CASKASVVGYEQYF. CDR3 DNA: TGTGCCAGCAAGGCCTCCGTGGTAGGTTACGAGCAGTACTTC.

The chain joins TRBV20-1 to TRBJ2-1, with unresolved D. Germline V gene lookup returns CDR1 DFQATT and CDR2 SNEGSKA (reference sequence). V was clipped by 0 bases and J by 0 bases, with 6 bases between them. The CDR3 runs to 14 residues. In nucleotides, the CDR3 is TGCAGTGCTAGAGATACGGGCTCCTACAATGAGCAGTTCTTC. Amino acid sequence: CSARDTGSYNEQFF.

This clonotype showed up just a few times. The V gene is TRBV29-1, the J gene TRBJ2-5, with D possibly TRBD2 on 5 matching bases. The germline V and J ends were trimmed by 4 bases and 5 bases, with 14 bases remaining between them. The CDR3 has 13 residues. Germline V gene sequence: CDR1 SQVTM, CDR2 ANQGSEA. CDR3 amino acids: CSVALAVGETQYF. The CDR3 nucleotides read TGCAGCGTTGCCCTAGCTGTGGGGGAGACCCAGTACTTC. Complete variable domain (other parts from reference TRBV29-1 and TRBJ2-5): SAVISQKPSRDICQRGTSLTIQCQVDSQVTMMFWYRQQPGQSLTLIATANQGSEATYESGFVIDKFPISRPNLTFSTLTVSNMSPEDSSIYLCSVALAVGETQYFGPGTRLLVL.